This T cell receptor beta chain was found in a study of blood T cell repertoires in COVID-19. Whole-study context: Whether acute or convalescent, the COVID-19 samples came from the United States, Italy and Spain.

Generated by immunoSEQ multiplex PCR, the TCRdb table keeps only in-frame clones and is missing some. The sample has 65,000 to 90,000 clones, around 84% seen once. Germline CDR1 reads LNHNV; CDR2 reads YYDKDF (reference sequence). V lost 4 bases to trimming and J lost 7 bases, with 22 bases between them. This CDR3 is built from 16 residues. The J gene is TRBJ1-2, the V gene TRBV15; D possibly corresponds to TRBD1 (6 bases). The sequencing input was peripheral blood. The receptor was isolated from a woman older than 75 in a cohort sampled during active or convalescent COVID-19. DNA for the CDR3: TGTGCCACCAGCACGCTCAGGGGCAGGGAAAGGTTTGGCTACACCTTC. This sequence encodes CATSTLRGRERFGYTF.